This TCR beta chain was obtained from a study of OX40 agonist ivuxolimab in advanced cancers. General study points: Relative to CD4+, CD8+ T cells held more expanded clones on average.

In the case of this clone: Its antigen is not known.

Patients were ineligible given autoimmune disease history or systemic immunosuppression. Blood sampling took place at baseline, cycle 4 day 1, and cycle 7 day 1. Produced via immunoSEQ multiplex PCR; TCRdb's table is partial and in-frame only. Among under 75,000 clones listed, 80% to 90% were seen once. The TCR was taken from an adult with an advanced solid tumor such as melanoma, head and neck, liver or kidney cancer. This specimen consisted of CD4+ or CD8+ T cells sorted from blood, obtained in a trial of the OX40 agonist ivuxolimab.

The CDR3, as DNA: TGTGCCAGCTCTCCCACAAGTCGGGGGTCCTACGAGCAGTACTTC. Encoded protein: CASSPTSRGSYEQYF. The chain recombines TRBV18 with TRBJ2-7, with TRBD2 as a possible D gene (6 bases). V lost 6 bases to trimming and J lost 1 base, with 16 bases between them. Germline CDR1 reads KGHSH; CDR2 reads LQKENI. CDR3 length equals 15 residues.